This T cell receptor (beta chain) was captured by sequencing in a study of T cells in Graves' hyperthyroidism and ophthalmopathy. Across the study: Peripheral blood sampling occurred at initial diagnosis, before any treatment.

From RNA transcripts, TCR beta CDR3 regions were amplified. Primed by the HTBI set, a first-round RT-PCR was run on the TCR CDR3. TCRdb reanalysed the multiplex PCR reads using MiXCR and keeps one entry per CDR3 protein. The sample carries fewer than 900,000 distinct CDR3 sequences, 15% to 20% recorded once. Germline CDR1 SGDLS, CDR2 YYNGEE. The CDR3 contains 13 residues. Trimming shortened V by 0 bases and J by 8 bases, and 11 bases separated the two germline ends. Concerning this clonotype itself: Its cognate antigen is unknown.

Overall study findings and caveats: Most clonotypes expanded in the thyroid (above 0.001) were also present in blood.

The rearrangement uses TRBV9 and TRBJ1-2; D call uncertain. Sequenced sample: blood. The receptor was isolated from a woman aged 45-59 years with Graves' hyperthyroidism that later progressed to Graves' ophthalmopathy. Here the CDR3 DNA reads TGTGCCAGCAGCGTAGACGAGGCTGGGGGCTACACCTTC. It specifies CASSVDEAGGYTF.